The next 25 T cell receptor beta chains were all read from a single sample in a study of T cell responses to AZD1222 COVID-19 vaccine. The repertoire was sequenced with immunoSEQ multiplex PCR; TCRdb's copy has only in-frame clones and lacks some. The data hold around 120,000 clones, with roughly nine tenths observed a single time. The sequenced sample was peripheral blood, obtained 28 days after the second AZD1222 dose. These receptors originate from an adult who received the AZD1222 COVID-19 vaccine.

The chain uses TRBV19 and TRBJ1-2; unclear D gene. V lost 6 bases and J 4 bases, leaving 18 bases between the germline ends. The length of the CDR3 is 15 residues. Germline CDR1 LNHDA, CDR2 SQIVND (reference sequence). In DNA form, the CDR3 reads TGTGCCAGTAGCCCAGTTGTGGGAGCGAGCTATGGCTACACCTTC. Amino acids: CASSPVVGASYGYTF.

Only one count was recorded for this clone. The gene calls are TRBV7-6 and TRBJ1-3; no firm D call. The CDR3 has 15 amino acids. Germline loops: CDR1 SGHVS, CDR2 FNYEAQ. V lost 1 base and J 1 base, leaving 8 bases between the germline ends. CDR3 region: CASSLVNDSGNTIYF. Here the CDR3 DNA reads TGTGCCAGCAGCTTAGTGAATGATTCTGGAAACACCATATATTTT.

J is TRBJ2-1 and V is TRBV5-1; D is unclear. Germline CDR1 SGHRS, CDR2 YFSETQ. The V end lost 4 bases, the J end lost 3 bases, and 17 bases lay between the germline ends. The CDR3 length is 16 residues. The CDR3 bases are TGCGCCAGCAGCCCCGAGTTCTCGCAGAGCTACAATGAGCAGTTCTTC. Translation: CASSPEFSQSYNEQFF.

The count of this clone is one. The V gene is TRBV28, the J gene TRBJ1-5; a possible D gene is TRBD1 (6 bases). CDR1 and CDR2 from the germline V gene are MDHEN and SYDVKM. The CDR3 runs to 16 residues. V was cut by 3 bases and J by 5 bases, with 17 bases left in between. The CDR3: CASSLRTVWVDQPQHF. In DNA form, the CDR3 reads TGTGCCAGCAGTTTGAGGACAGTGTGGGTGGATCAGCCCCAGCATTTT.

This chain links TRBV5-1 with TRBJ2-6; 8 positions agree with TRBD1. This CDR3 region has 16 residues. After removal of 4 bases from V and 4 bases from J, the junction contained 7 bases not matched to a gene. The germline V gene has CDR1 SGHRS and CDR2 YFSETQ. CDR3 in amino acids: CASSTGQGSGANVLTF. The CDR3, as DNA: TGCGCCAGCAGCACCGGACAGGGATCCGGGGCCAACGTCCTGACTTTC.

This clone was found once. The V gene is TRBV27, the J gene TRBJ2-3; D is possibly TRBD1 or TRBD2 (5 bases each). Trimming pared 0 bases from V and 4 bases from J, leaving 20 bases between. The CDR3 extends over 18 amino acids. CDR1 is MNHEY, CDR2 SMNVEV, per germline (reference sequence). The DNA of the CDR3 is TGTGCCAGCAGTTTATCTATGGGGACCCCCCTGGGTGCAGATACGCAGTATTTT. Translation gives CASSLSMGTPLGADTQYF.

This clone was recorded a few times. This chain joins TRBV6-4 and TRBJ2-2; no firm D call. The germline CDR1 and CDR2 sequences are MRHNA and SNTAGT. The CDR3 has 12 residues. V lost 6 bases and J lost 4, with 6 bases in between. Written as DNA, the CDR3 is TGTGCCAGCAGCCGCAGCACCGGGGAGCTGTTTTTT. The encoded protein is CASSRSTGELFF.

A word on this clone: Additional DNA sequences in this sample encode the identical CDR3. This chain connects TRBV27 to TRBJ1-2; TRBD1 aligns across 7 bases. Germline V gene data show CDR1 as MNHEY and CDR2 as SMNVEV (reference sequence). Trimming removed 3 bases from V and 5 bases from J; junction bases left unmatched: 3. The CDR3 totals 13 residues. CDR3 region: CASSLRQGYGYTF. CDR3 in DNA: TGTGCCAGCAGTTTGAGACAGGGATATGGCTACACCTTC.

The chain uses TRBV4-2 and TRBJ2-7, with TRBD2 matching 8 bases. This CDR3 spans 17 amino acids. Germline assignment: CDR1 LGHNA and CDR2 YNFKEQ. With V trimmed by 0 bases and J by 0 bases, 7 bases remained unmatched. CDR3 protein: CASSQERTSRSSYEQYF. The CDR3 DNA reads TGTGCCAGCAGCCAAGAAAGGACTAGCAGGAGCTCCTACGAGCAGTACTTC.

The chain employs TRBV6-6 and TRBJ1-2; D is unclear. The CDR3 is made up of 11 amino acids. Germline assignment: CDR1 MNHNY and CDR2 SVGAGI (reference sequence). V lost 4 bases, J lost 8 bases, and 8 bases lay in between. In nucleotides, the CDR3 is TGTGCCAGCAGTTTAGGTGCCGGCTACACCTTC. Protein sequence: CASSLGAGYTF.

The chain couples TRBV18 to TRBJ1-4; 7 positions match TRBD1. The junction had 9 bases not matched to a gene; V was cut back by 2 bases and J by 0 bases. In germline, CDR1 is KGHSH, CDR2 LQKENI. The CDR3 spans 18 residues. The chain's CDR3 is CASSPGQAYHATNEKLFF. The CDR3 DNA sequence: TGTGCCAGCTCACCAGGACAGGCCTATCATGCAACTAATGAAAAACTGTTTTTT.

The rearrangement uses TRBV11-2 and TRBJ1-1; the match to TRBD1 covers 11 bases. Losses at the gene ends were 5 bases for V and 5 bases for J; bases not matched to a gene: 7. Germline lookup yields CDR1 SGHAT and CDR2 FQNNGV. The CDR3 totals 15 residues. The CDR3 is CASSPRDRGFTEAFF. CDR3 nucleotide sequence: TGTGCCAGCAGCCCACGGGACAGGGGGTTTACTGAAGCTTTCTTT. The full variable domain, with the rest looked up from reference TRBV11-2 and TRBJ1-1, is EAGVAQSPRYKIIEKRQSVAFWCNPISGHATLYWYQQILGQGPKLLIQFQNNGVVDDSQLPKDRFSAERLKGVDSTLKIQPAKLEDSAVYLCASSPRDRGFTEAFFGQGTRLTVV.

The chain couples TRBV28 to TRBJ2-2; D possibly corresponds to TRBD2 (6 bases). V lost 8 bases and J lost 7, with 14 bases in between. CDR3 size: 13 residues. The germline V gene has CDR1 MDHEN and CDR2 SYDVKM. CDR3 nucleotide sequence: TGTGCCAGCGTGGGAGGTAATATCGGGGAGCTGTTTTTT. It yields the protein CASVGGNIGELFF.

The V gene is TRBV7-3, the J gene TRBJ2-1; D tentatively reads TRBD1 or TRBD2 (5 bases each). Between the trimmed V and J ends, which lost 1 base and 6 bases, there was a span of 19 bases. Germline lookup yields CDR1 SGHTA and CDR2 FQGTGA. The CDR3 covers 17 residues. The CDR3 DNA sequence: TGTGCCAGCAGCTTAAGCGCAGGTCAGCTGAGGGGCAATGAGCAGTTCTTC. Its protein product is CASSLSAGQLRGNEQFF.

The V call is TRBV7-2, the J call TRBJ2-2, with D unclear. The CDR3 sequence is 15 residues long. V was shortened by 5 bases and J by 1 base, with 11 bases between the two germline ends. Germline assignment: CDR1 SGHTA and CDR2 FQGNSA. CDR3 sequence reads: CASSPALQNTGELFF. The CDR3 DNA follows: TGTGCCAGCAGCCCCGCTTTGCAGAACACCGGGGAGCTGTTTTTT. Drawing the rest from reference TRBV7-2 and TRBJ2-2, the complete variable domain is GAGVSQSPSNKVTEKGKDVELRCDPISGHTALYWYRQSLGQGLEFLIYFQGNSAPDKSGLPSDRFSAERTGGSVSTLTIQRTQQEDSAVYLCASSPALQNTGELFFGEGSRLTVL.

The rearrangement links TRBV5-1 to TRBJ2-6; no reliable D call. The CDR3 consists of 11 residues. The germline V gene has CDR1 SGHRS and CDR2 YFSETQ. V lost 3 bases and J 15 bases, leaving 10 bases between the germline ends. The CDR3 loop is CASSSPSDLTF. The CDR3 nucleotides read TGCGCCAGCAGCTCCCCTTCTGACCTGACTTTC.

The chain is built from TRBV19 and TRBJ2-7; 10 nucleotides align to TRBD1. V was pared by 5 bases and J by 6 bases, with 10 bases of the junction left unmatched. The germline V gene has CDR1 LNHDA and CDR2 SQIVND (reference sequence). The CDR3 extends over 15 amino acids. The CDR3 is CASSGRTGGIREQYF. CDR3 bases: TGTGCCAGTAGTGGACGGACAGGGGGGATTCGCGAGCAGTACTTC.

This chain joins TRBV30 and TRBJ1-2; possible D gene TRBD1, 5 bases. Deletions cut 0 bases from V and 4 bases from J, with 6 bases between. The V gene's germline CDR1 is GTSNPN and CDR2 SVGIG (reference sequence). The CDR3 totals 12 residues. The CDR3 region is CAWSVGGYGYTF. For the CDR3, the DNA is TGTGCCTGGAGTGTGGGGGGCTATGGCTACACCTTC.

This clone showed up just a few times. The chain couples TRBV4-3 to TRBJ1-6; D not resolved. The CDR3 spans 17 residues. Germline V CDR1 and CDR2: LGHNA, YSLEER. Trimming stripped 4 bases from V and 5 bases from J, with 18 bases between. CDR3 DNA: TGCGCCAGCAGCCCATCAACGGGCCCCGGGGATAATTCACCCCTCCACTTT. Translating it yields CASSPSTGPGDNSPLHF.

The chain uses TRBV7-2 and TRBJ1-6; 10 positions match TRBD1. After removal of 5 bases from V and 6 bases from J, the junction contained 4 bases not matched to a gene. Germline lookup yields CDR1 SGHTA and CDR2 FQGNSA. The CDR3 has 15 amino acids. CDR3 nucleotides: TGTGCCAGCAGCCAAGACAGGGGGCCTAATTCACCCCTCCACTTT. Residues: CASSQDRGPNSPLHF.

The CDR3 DNA sequence: TGTGCCAGCAGTTCCTTTTCCGGGACAGGGGCTGGGGAGCTGTTTTTT. It encodes CASSSFSGTGAGELFF. This chain connects TRBV6-2 or TRBV6-3 to TRBJ2-2; 10 bases line up with TRBD1. V shed 4 bases and J 8 bases; nucleotides not matched to a gene: 10. The CDR3 sequence is 16 residues long. Germline assignment: CDR1 MNHEY and CDR2 SVGEGT.

The chain combines TRBV28 with TRBJ2-7; TRBD2 matches at 10 bases. V shed 11 bases and J 1 base; nucleotides not matched to a gene: 5. The CDR3 is made up of 13 amino acids. Germline values: CDR1 MDHEN, CDR2 SYDVKM. CDR3 in amino acids: CAGKRGGSYEQYF. CDR3 DNA sequence: TGTGCCGGAAAGCGGGGGGGTTCCTACGAGCAGTACTTC.

The chain links TRBV3-1 (or the pseudogene TRBV3-2) to TRBJ2-1; D gene uncertain. V was shortened by 1 base and J by 5 bases, with 12 bases between the two germline ends. This CDR3 is 15 amino acids long. In germline, CDR1 is LGHDT, CDR2 YNNKEL (reference sequence). CDR3 in DNA: TGTGCCAGCAGCCAAGTACAAGGGCACCACAATGAGCAGTTCTTC. As protein: CASSQVQGHHNEQFF.

The genes are TRBV28 and TRBJ1-5; D might be TRBD1 (6 bases). Germline loops: CDR1 MDHEN, CDR2 SYDVKM. The CDR3 spans 19 residues. Between the trimmed V and J ends, which lost 3 bases and 2 bases, there was a span of 23 bases. CDR3 DNA sequence: TGTGCCAGCAGTTTGGGGGCACTGGGGCGACTCGGGGGCAATCAGCCCCAGCATTTT. It yields the protein CASSLGALGRLGGNQPQHF.

This clone was picked up a small number of times. V is TRBV4-1 and J is TRBJ1-6; 10 nucleotides line up with TRBD1. The CDR3 contains 20 residues. The J segment lost 1 base and the V segment lost 3 bases, leaving 12 bases of the junction unmatched. In germline, CDR1 is MGHRA, CDR2 YSYEKL. The CDR3 region is CASSQGTGAILGSYNSPLHF. The CDR3 DNA reads TGCGCCAGCAGCCAGGGGACAGGGGCAATTCTAGGGTCCTATAATTCACCCCTCCACTTT.